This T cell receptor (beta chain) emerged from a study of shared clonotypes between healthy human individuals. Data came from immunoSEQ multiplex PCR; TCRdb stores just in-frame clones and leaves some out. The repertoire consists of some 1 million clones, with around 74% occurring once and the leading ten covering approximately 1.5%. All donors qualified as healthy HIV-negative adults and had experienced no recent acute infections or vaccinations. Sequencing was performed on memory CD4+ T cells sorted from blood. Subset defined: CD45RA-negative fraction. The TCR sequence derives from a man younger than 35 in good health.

The CDR3 region is CASTSGGGTEKLFF. CDR3 nucleotide sequence: TGTGCCAGCACCTCCGGGGGGGGCACTGAAAAACTGTTTTTT. This sequence joins TRBV28 and TRBJ1-4; D might be TRBD1 (6 bases). CDR1 is MDHEN, CDR2 SYDVKM, per germline. V lost 7 bases and J lost 7, with 16 bases in between. The CDR3 covers 14 residues. Based on the CDR3 plus reference TRBV28 and TRBJ1-4, the full variable domain is DVKVTQSSRYLVKRTGEKVFLECVQDMDHENMFWYRQDPGLGLRLIYFSYDVKMKEKGDIPEGYSVSREKKERFSLILESASTNQTSMYLCASTSGGGTEKLFFGSGTQLSVL.